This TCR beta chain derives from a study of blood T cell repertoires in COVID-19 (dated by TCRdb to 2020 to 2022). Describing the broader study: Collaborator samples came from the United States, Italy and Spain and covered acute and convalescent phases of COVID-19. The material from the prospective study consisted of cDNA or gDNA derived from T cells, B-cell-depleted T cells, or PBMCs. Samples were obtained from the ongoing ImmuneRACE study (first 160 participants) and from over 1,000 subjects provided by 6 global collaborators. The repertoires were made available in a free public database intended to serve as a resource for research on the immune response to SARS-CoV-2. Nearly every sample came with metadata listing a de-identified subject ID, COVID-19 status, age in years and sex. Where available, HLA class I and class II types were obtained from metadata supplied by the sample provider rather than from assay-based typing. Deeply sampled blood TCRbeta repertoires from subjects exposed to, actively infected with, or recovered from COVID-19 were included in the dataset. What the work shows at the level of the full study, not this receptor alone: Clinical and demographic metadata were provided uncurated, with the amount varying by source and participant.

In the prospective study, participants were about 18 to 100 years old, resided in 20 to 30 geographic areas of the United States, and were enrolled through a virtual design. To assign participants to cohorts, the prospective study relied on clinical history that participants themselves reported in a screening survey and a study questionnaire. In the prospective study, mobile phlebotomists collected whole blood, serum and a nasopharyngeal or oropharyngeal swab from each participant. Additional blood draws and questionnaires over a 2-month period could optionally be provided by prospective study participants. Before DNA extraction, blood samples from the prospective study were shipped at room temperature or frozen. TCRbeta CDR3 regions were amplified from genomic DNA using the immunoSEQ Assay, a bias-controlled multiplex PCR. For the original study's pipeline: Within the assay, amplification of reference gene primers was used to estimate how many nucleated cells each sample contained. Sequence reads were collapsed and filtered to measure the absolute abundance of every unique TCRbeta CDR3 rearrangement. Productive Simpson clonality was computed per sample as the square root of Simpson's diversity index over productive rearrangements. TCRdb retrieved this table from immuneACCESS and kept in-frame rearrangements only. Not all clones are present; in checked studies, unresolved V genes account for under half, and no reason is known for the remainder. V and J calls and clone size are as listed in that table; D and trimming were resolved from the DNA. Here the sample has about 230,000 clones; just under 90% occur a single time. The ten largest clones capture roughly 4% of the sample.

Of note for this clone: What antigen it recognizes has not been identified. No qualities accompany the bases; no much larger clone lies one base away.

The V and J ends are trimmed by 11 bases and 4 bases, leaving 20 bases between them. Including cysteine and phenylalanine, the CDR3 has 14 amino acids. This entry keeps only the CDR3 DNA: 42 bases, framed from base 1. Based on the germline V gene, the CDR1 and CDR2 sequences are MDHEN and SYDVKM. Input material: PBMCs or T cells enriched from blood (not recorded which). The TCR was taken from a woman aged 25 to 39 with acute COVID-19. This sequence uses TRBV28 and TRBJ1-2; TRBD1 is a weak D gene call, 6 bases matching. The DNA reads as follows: TGTGCCTGTAGCATAGGGGGGGTTACCTATGGCTACACCTTC. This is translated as CACSIGGVTYGYTF.